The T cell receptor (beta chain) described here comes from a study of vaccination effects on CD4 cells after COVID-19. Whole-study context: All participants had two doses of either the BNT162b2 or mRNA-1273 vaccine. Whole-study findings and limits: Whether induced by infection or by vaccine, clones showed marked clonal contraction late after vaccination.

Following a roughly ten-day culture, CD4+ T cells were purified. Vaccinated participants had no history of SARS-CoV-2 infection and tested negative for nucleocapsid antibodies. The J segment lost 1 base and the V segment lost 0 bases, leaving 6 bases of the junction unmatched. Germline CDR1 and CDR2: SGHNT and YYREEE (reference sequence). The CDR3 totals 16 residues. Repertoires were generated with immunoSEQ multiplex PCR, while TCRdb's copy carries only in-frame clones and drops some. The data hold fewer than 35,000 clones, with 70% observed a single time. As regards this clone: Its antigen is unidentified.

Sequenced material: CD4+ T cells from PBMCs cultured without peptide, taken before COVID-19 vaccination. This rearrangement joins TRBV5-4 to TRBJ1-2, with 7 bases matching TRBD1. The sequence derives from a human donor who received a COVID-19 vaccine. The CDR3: CASSLERGLSNYGYTF. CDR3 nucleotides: TGTGCCAGCAGCTTGGAGAGGGGGCTAAGTAACTATGGCTACACCTTC.